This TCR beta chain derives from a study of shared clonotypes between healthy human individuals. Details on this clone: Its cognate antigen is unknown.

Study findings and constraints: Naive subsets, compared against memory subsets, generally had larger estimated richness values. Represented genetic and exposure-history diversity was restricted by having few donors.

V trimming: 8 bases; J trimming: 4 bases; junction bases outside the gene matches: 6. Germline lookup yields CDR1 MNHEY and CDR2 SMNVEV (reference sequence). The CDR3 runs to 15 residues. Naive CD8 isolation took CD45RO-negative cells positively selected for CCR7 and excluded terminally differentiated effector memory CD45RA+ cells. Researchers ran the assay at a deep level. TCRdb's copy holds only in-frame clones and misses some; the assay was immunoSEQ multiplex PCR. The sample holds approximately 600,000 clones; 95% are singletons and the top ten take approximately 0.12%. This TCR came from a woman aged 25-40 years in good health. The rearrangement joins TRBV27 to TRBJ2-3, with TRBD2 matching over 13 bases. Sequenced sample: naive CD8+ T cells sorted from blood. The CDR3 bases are TGTGCCAGCTCCAGGACTAGCGGGAGTTCAGATACGCAGTATTTT. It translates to CASSRTSGSSDTQYF.